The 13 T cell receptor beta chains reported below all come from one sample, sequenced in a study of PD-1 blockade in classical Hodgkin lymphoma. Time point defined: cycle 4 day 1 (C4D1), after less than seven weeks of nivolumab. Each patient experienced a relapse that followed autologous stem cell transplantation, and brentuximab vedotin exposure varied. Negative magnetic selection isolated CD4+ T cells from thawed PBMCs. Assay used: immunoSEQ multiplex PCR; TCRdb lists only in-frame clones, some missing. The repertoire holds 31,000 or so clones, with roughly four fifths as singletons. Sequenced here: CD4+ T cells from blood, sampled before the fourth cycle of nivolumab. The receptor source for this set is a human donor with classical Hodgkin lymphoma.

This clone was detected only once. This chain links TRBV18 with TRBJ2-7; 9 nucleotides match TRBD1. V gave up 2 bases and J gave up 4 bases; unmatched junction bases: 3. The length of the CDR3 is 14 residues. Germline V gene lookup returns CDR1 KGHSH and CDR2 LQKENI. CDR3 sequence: CASSPGQGSYEQYF. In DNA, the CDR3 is TGTGCCAGCTCACCAGGACAGGGGTCGTACGAGCAGTACTTC.

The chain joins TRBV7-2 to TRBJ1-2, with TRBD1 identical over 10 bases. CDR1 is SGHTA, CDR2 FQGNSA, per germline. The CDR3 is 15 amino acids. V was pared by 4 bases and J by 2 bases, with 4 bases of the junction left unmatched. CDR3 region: CASSSGTGANYGYTF. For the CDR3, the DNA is TGTGCCAGCAGCTCAGGGACAGGGGCGAACTATGGCTACACCTTC.

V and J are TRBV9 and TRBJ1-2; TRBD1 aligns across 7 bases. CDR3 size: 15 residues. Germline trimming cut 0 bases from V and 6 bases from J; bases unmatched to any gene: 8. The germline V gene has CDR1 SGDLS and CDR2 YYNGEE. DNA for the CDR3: TGTGCCAGCAGCGTAGCTCAGGACAGGCCCCATGGCTACACCTTC. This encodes CASSVAQDRPHGYTF.

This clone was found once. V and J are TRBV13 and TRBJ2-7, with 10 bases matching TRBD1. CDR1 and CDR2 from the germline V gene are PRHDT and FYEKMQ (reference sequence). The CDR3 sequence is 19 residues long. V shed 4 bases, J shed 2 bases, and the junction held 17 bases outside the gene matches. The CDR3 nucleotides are TGTGCCAGCAGCTCAATGATGTCACGTGAGGGGACAGGGGCCTACGAGCAGTACTTC. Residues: CASSSMMSREGTGAYEQYF.

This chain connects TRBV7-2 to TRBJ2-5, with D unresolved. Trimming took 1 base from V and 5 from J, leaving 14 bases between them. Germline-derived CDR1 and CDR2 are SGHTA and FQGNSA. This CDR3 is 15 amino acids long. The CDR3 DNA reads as TGTGCCAGCAGCTTAGATACGGCCAGGTGGGAGACCCAGTACTTC. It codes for CASSLDTARWETQYF.

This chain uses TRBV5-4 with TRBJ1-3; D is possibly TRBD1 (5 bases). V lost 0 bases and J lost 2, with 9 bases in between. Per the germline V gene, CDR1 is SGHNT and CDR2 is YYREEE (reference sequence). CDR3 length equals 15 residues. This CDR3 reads CASSLDGRAGNTIYF. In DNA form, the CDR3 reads TGTGCCAGCAGCTTGGACGGCAGGGCTGGAAACACCATATATTTT.

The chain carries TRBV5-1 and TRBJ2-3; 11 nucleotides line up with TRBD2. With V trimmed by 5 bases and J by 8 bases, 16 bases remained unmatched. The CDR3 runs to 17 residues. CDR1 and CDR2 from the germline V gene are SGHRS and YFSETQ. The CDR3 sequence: CASSSGTSGPLVGTQYF. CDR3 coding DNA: TGCGCCAGCAGTTCCGGGACTAGCGGCCCACTAGTTGGTACGCAGTATTTT. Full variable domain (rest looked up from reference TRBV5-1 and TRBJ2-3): KAGVTQTPRYLIKTRGQQVTLSCSPISGHRSVSWYQQTPGQGLQFLFEYFSETQRNKGNFPGRFSGRQFSNSRSEMNVSTLELGDSALYLCASSSGTSGPLVGTQYFGPGTRLTVL.

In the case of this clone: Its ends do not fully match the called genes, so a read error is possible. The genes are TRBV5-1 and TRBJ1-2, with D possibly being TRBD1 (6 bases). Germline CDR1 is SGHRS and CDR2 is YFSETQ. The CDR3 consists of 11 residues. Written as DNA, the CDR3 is TGTGCCAGCAGCCACAGGGATGGCTACACCTTC. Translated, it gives CASSHRDGYTF.

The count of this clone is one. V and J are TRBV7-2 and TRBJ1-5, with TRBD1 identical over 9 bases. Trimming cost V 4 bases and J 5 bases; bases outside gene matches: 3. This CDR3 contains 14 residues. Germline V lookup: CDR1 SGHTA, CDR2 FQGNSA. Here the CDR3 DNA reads TGTGCCAGCAGCTGGACAGGGGTGTATCAGCCCCAGCATTTT. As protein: CASSWTGVYQPQHF.

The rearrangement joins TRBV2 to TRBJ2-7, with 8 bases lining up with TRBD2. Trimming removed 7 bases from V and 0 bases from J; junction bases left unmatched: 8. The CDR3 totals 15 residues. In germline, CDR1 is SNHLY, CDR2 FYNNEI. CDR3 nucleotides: TGTGCCAGCATCCTTAGCGGGGACCTCTCCTACGAGCAGTACTTC. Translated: CASILSGDLSYEQYF.

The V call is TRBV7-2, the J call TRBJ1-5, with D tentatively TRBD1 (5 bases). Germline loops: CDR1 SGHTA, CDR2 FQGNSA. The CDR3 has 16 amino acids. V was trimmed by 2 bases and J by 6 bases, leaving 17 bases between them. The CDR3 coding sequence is TGTGCCAGCAGCTTATTCACAGGCTCGGGGAGTCAGCCCCAGCATTTT. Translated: CASSLFTGSGSQPQHF.

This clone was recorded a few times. CDR3 coding DNA: TGTGCCAGCACCGGAGGGAGCCAGCCCCAGCATTTT. Translated, it gives CASTGGSQPQHF. This chain joins TRBV2 and TRBJ1-5; unclear D gene. The CDR3 is 12 amino acids. Germline V gives CDR1 SNHLY, CDR2 FYNNEI. The germline V and J ends were trimmed by 7 bases and 7 bases, with 11 bases remaining between them.

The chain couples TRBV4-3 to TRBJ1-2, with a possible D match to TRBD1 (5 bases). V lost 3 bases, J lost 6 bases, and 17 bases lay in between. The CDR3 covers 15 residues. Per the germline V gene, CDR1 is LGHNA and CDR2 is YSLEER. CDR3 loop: CASSQNRFSVDGYTF. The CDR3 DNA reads TGCGCCAGCAGCCAGAACAGGTTTTCCGTCGATGGCTACACCTTC.